This TCR beta chain is from a study of OX40 agonist ivuxolimab in advanced cancers. This clone occurred once. Clones were read by immunoSEQ multiplex PCR, and TCRdb kept only the in-frame ones, dropping some. Of some 74,000 clones in the sample, approximately 83% were seen once. CDR3 size: 16 residues. Germline V gene sequence: CDR1 SGHRS, CDR2 YFSETQ. The V and J ends lost 3 bases and 1 base, in that order; junction bases with no gene match: 7. The source material was CD4+ or CD8+ T cells sorted from blood, sampled in a trial of the OX40 agonist ivuxolimab. The TCR comes from an adult with an advanced solid tumor such as melanoma, head and neck, liver or kidney cancer. This chain connects TRBV5-1 to TRBJ2-1; the match to TRBD1 covers 7 bases. CDR3 DNA sequence: TGCGCCAGCAGCTCCCACAGGGGAAGGTCCTACAATGAGCAGTTCTTC. Its translation: CASSSHRGRSYNEQFF. The variable domain in full, completed from reference TRBV5-1 and TRBJ2-1, reads KAGVTQTPRYLIKTRGQQVTLSCSPISGHRSVSWYQQTPGQGLQFLFEYFSETQRNKGNFPGRFSGRQFSNSRSEMNVSTLELGDSALYLCASSSHRGRSYNEQFFGPGTRLTVL.